The rows below give T cell receptor beta chains drawn from one sample of a study of cytomegalovirus exposure and HLA in healthy donors. Sequencing used immunoSEQ multiplex PCR; TCRdb keeps in-frame clones, though not all of them. This table holds 150,000 to 200,000 clones, over 70% found once. Specimen: PBMCs. The receptors stem from a woman aged 25 to 39 in good health and CMV-seronegative. Each CDR3 is given with its conserved first and last residue. A D gene is named only where the DNA matches it firmly. Clone sizes are given selectively: once, few, many, or a class where the clone is expanded.

12 | - | TRBJ1-2 | TRBV7-9 | - | TGTGCCAGCACCGACACCTACTATGGCTACACCTTC | CASTDTYYGYTF
14 | TRBD2 | TRBJ2-1 | TRBV7-2 | - | TGTGCCAGCAAAGCGGGACCTGGTTACAATGAGCAGTTCTTC | CASKAGPGYNEQFF
16 | - | TRBJ1-3 | TRBV19 | once | TGTGCCAGTAGTACGAACAGGAGTCCCTCTGGAAACACCATATATTTT | CASSTNRSPSGNTIYF
17 | - | TRBJ2-1 | TRBV4-2 | - | TGTGCCAGCAGCCTCGGGCCCGGCGAGGGCACTTACAATGAGCAGTTCTTC | CASSLGPGEGTYNEQFF
14 | - | TRBJ2-1 | TRBV5-4 | - | TGTGCCAGCAGCCGGAGGGACAGACAGAATGAGCAGTTCTTC | CASSRRDRQNEQFF
15 | TRBD2 | TRBJ2-1 | TRBV7-6 | once | TGTGCCAGCAGCTTAGTAACTAGCGGGGGTAATGAGCAGTTCTTC | CASSLVTSGGNEQFF
12 | TRBD2 | TRBJ2-5 | TRBV2 | - | TGTGCCAGCACAGCGGGGGGAGAGACCCAGTACTTC | CASTAGGETQYF
17 | TRBD1 | TRBJ1-2 | TRBV11-2 | - | TGTGCCAGCAGTAAAAGGCATTCCGGGACAGGATCCCTTGGCTACACCTTC | CASSKRHSGTGSLGYTF
15 | - | TRBJ1-1 | TRBV5-4 | few | TGTGCCAGCAGCCCGATAGGACAAACCAACACTGAAGCTTTCTTT | CASSPIGQTNTEAFF
15 | TRBD2 | TRBJ2-1 | TRBV7-9 | - | TGTTCCAGCAGCTTTCTAGCGGGAGAAACCGATGAGCAGTTCTTC | CSSSFLAGETDEQFF
16 | TRBD1 | TRBJ2-4 | TRBV5-4 | - | TGTGCCAGCAGCTCCAGGGGGCAGGTAGCCAAAAACATTCAGTACTTC | CASSSRGQVAKNIQYF
13 | TRBD1 | TRBJ1-1 | TRBV28 | - | TGTGCCAGCAGGGGACAGCTGAACACTGAAGCTTTCTTT | CASRGQLNTEAFF
17 | - | TRBJ1-5 | TRBV14 | few | TGTGCCAGCAGCCAAGAGCAACAGCAGAAGTTCAATCAGCCCCAGCATTTT | CASSQEQQQKFNQPQHF
14 | TRBD1 | TRBJ2-7 | TRBV7-2 | - | TGTGCCAGCAGCCTGGGACAGGGAGTCTACGAGCAGTACTTC | CASSLGQGVYEQYF
15 | - | TRBJ2-3 | TRBV9 | - | TGTGCCAGCAGCGTAGGGACAGCCCCTGGCGATACGCAGTATTTT | CASSVGTAPGDTQYF
17 | TRBD1 | TRBJ2-1 | TRBV28 | - | TGTGCCAGCAGTAGAGGTTACCGGGACAGGGATTTCAATGAGCAGTTCTTC | CASSRGYRDRDFNEQFF
14 | TRBD1 | TRBJ1-4 | TRBV27 | - | TGTGCCAGCAAGGGCTGGCAGGGGGCTGAAAAACTGTTTTTT | CASKGWQGAEKLFF
14 | - | TRBJ1-2 | TRBV27 | - | TGTGCCAGCAGGATAGCGGGGGGCGGGTATGGCTACACCTTC | CASRIAGGGYGYTF
16 | TRBD2 | TRBJ2-3 | TRBV9 | - | TGTGCCAGCAGCGTAGATAGCGGGGGATCCGGAGATACGCAGTATTTT | CASSVDSGGSGDTQYF
15 | - | TRBJ1-2 | TRBV19 | - | TGTGCCAGTAGTGCCCGACGGGGAGCTAACTATGGCTACACCTTC | CASSARRGANYGYTF
17 | TRBD1 | TRBJ2-7 | TRBV2 | - | TGTGCCAGCAGTCAGAGGGGGCCCTGGGGCCTCAGGTACGAGCAGTACTTC | CASSQRGPWGLRYEQYF
16 | TRBD1 | TRBJ2-7 | TRBV28 | - | TGTGCCAGCAGCATAGGAGGACAGGGGATAATCTACGAGCAGTACTTC | CASSIGGQGIIYEQYF
15 | - | TRBJ2-1 | TRBV19 | - | TGTGCCAGTAGTATTGGTACAGGGCTTTCGTATGAGCAGTTCTTC | CASSIGTGLSYEQFF
12 | TRBD2 | TRBJ2-5 | TRBV19 | once | TGTGCCAGTAAGGCGGGGGAGGAGACCCAGTACTTC | CASKAGEETQYF
14 | TRBD1 | TRBJ1-5 | TRBV27 | - | TGTGCCAGCAGTACAACAGGGGGCCACGACCGGCCTCATTTT | CASSTTGGHDRPHF
16 | TRBD1 | TRBJ1-3 | TRBV6-5 | few | TGTGCCAGCAGTTACTCGGGACAGAGCTCTGGAAACACCATATATTTT | CASSYSGQSSGNTIYF
13 | - | TRBJ2-3 | TRBV27 | - | TGTGCCAGCAGTTTCGTGAGCACAGATACGCAGTATTTT | CASSFVSTDTQYF
13 | - | TRBJ1-1 | TRBV6-5 | - | TGTGCCAGCGGGGCGGGGGTGAACACTGAAGCTTTCTTT | CASGAGVNTEAFF
15 | - | TRBJ2-5 | TRBV28 | - | TGTGCCAGCAGTTTCGGGTCGGGGTGGACGGAGACCCAGTACTTC | CASSFGSGWTETQYF
18 | TRBD1 | TRBJ2-3 | TRBV7-6 | - | TGTGCCAGCAGCTTAGCCGGGACAGGGAAGAAGTACACAGATACGCAGTATTTT | CASSLAGTGKKYTDTQYF
13 | - | TRBJ1-1 | TRBV5-8 | - | TGTGCCAGCAGCCTTGACAGAGCAACTGAAGCTTTCTTT | CASSLDRATEAFF
17 | - | TRBJ1-2 | TRBV11-2 | few | TGTGCCAGCAGCTTAGGTTTGCGTTCTAAAGCCAAGAATGGCTACACCTTC | CASSLGLRSKAKNGYTF
13 | TRBD1 | TRBJ1-1 | TRBV7-9 | - | TGTGCCAGCAGCCTAGAAACAGGGGCGGGCGCTTTCTTT | CASSLETGAGAFF
15 | - | TRBJ1-1 | TRBV2 | few | TGTGCCAGCAGTGGCCCCGGGGAAGGCGGCACTGAAGCTTTCTTT | CASSGPGEGGTEAFF
16 | TRBD1 | TRBJ1-5 | TRBV6-1 | - | TGTGCCAGCAGTGAAGGGACAGGAACTAGCAATCAGCCCCAGCATTTT | CASSEGTGTSNQPQHF
16 | TRBD1 | TRBJ1-2 | TRBV7-2 | few | TGTGCCAGCAGCTTAAGAACGGGACAGGGGGCAAGGGGCTACACCTTC | CASSLRTGQGARGYTF
19 | TRBD1 | TRBJ1-2 | TRBV9 | - | TGTGCCAGCAGGGAGGTGGAGAGTGTTGGGACAGTCGGGGATTATGGCTACACCTTC | CASREVESVGTVGDYGYTF
15 | TRBD1 | TRBJ2-3 | TRBV9 | - | TGTGCCAGCAGCGTAGAGGGACAGAGCACAGATACGCAGTATTTT | CASSVEGQSTDTQYF
15 | - | TRBJ1-2 | TRBV27 | - | TGTGCCAGCAGCCTAACTGGGCCGCAGATCAATGGCTACACCTTC | CASSLTGPQINGYTF
15 | - | TRBJ1-5 | TRBV4-1 | few | TGCGCCAGCAGCTTCCCGGGACTCGGCAATCAGCCCCAGCATTTT | CASSFPGLGNQPQHF
16 | - | TRBJ2-3 | TRBV19 | - | TGTGCCAGTACCCTGGGGCGGTACCCTAGCACAGATACGCAGTATTTT | CASTLGRYPSTDTQYF
17 | TRBD2 | TRBJ2-1 | TRBV9 | - | TGTGCCAGCAGCGTTAGCGGGGCCACTACAGACTACAATGAGCAGTTCTTC | CASSVSGATTDYNEQFF
15 | TRBD1 | TRBJ2-5 | TRBV27 | - | TGTGCCAGCAGTTTAGGGACAGGGTTGAGAGAGACCCAGTACTTC | CASSLGTGLRETQYF
14 | - | TRBJ1-1 | TRBV19 | - | TGTGCCAGTAGTAGAGGGAGACTGAACACTGAAGCTTTCTTT | CASSRGRLNTEAFF
16 | TRBD1 | TRBJ1-5 | TRBV11-3 | few | TGTGCCAGCAGACCACCAACAGGGGCGCGGAATCAGCCCCAGCATTTT | CASRPPTGARNQPQHF
15 | - | TRBJ1-6 | TRBV7-2 | - | TGTGCCAGCAGGGCACCAGGGATGGGATATTCACCCCTCCACTTT | CASRAPGMGYSPLHF
20 | TRBD2 | TRBJ2-3 | TRBV27 | - | TGTGCCAGCAGTTTAAGGGGAGGGACCGGATACATGGCTAGCACAGATACGCAGTATTTT | CASSLRGGTGYMASTDTQYF
14 | TRBD1 | TRBJ1-5 | TRBV7-2 | - | TGTGCCAGCAGCACCGGACAGGGGAATCAGCCCCAGCATTTT | CASSTGQGNQPQHF
16 | TRBD2 | TRBJ2-7 | TRBV7-8 | - | TGTGCCAGCAGCACCGATTTAGCGGGAGGTAGCTACGAGCAGTACTTC | CASSTDLAGGSYEQYF
15 | - | TRBJ2-2 | TRBV27 | - | TGTGCCAGCGGCTCGTTGGGGGGGAACACCGGGGAGCTGTTTTTT | CASGSLGGNTGELFF